This TCR beta chain comes out of a study of cytomegalovirus exposure and HLA in healthy donors. General study points: Some TCR beta chains (approximately 180 of them) were listed as cytomegalovirus-associated.

Of note for this clone: As yet, its antigen is unknown.

This CDR3 has 16 residues. Germline V gene lookup returns CDR1 SGHVS and CDR2 FQNEAQ. Unmatched junction bases numbered 4, after V lost 0 bases and J lost 6 bases. The data were produced by immunoSEQ multiplex PCR, yet TCRdb's version contains in-frame clones alone and is incomplete. The sample has over 150,000 clones; roughly nine tenths are singletons. The receptor was isolated from a woman aged 18-29 years in good health and CMV-seropositive. The sequenced material came from PBMCs. V usage is TRBV7-8 and J usage is TRBJ2-7, with 14 nucleotides matching TRBD2. CDR3 protein: CASSLATGLAGVEQYF. Written as DNA, the CDR3 is TGTGCCAGCAGCTTAGCCACGGGACTAGCGGGAGTCGAGCAGTACTTC. The whole variable domain, filled in from reference TRBV7-8 and TRBJ2-7, reads GAGVSQSPRYKVAKRGQDVALRCDPISGHVSLFWYQQALGQGPEFLTYFQNEAQLDKSGLPSDRFFAERPEGSVSTLKIQRTQQEDSAVYLCASSLATGLAGVEQYFGPGTRLTVT.